These 3 T cell receptor beta chains were all obtained from the same sample, sequenced in a study of blood T cell repertoires in COVID-19. TCRdb's copy holds only in-frame clones and misses some; the assay was immunoSEQ multiplex PCR. The table has approximately 300,000 clones, roughly 87% seen once; the top ten hold around 2.1%. The sample consisted of peripheral blood. The receptor source for this set is a man aged 18 to 30 with active or convalescent COVID-19.

A few counts support this clone. This rearrangement joins TRBV5-4 to TRBJ1-1; D not resolved. This CDR3 is built from 15 residues. V gave up 0 bases and J gave up 1 base, with 10 bases separating them. In germline, CDR1 is SGHNT, CDR2 YYREEE (reference sequence). The CDR3 DNA follows: TGTGCCAGCAGCTTGGAATGGCACGAGAACACTGAAGCTTTCTTT. Its protein is CASSLEWHENTEAFF.

CDR3 amino acids: CASSTAGGTDTQYF. DNA of the CDR3: TGTGCCAGTAGTACGGCCGGGGGCACAGATACGCAGTATTTT. V is TRBV19 and J is TRBJ2-3, with TRBD2 as a possible D gene (5 bases). The CDR3 has 14 residues. The germline V gene has CDR1 LNHDA and CDR2 SQIVND (reference sequence). V was clipped by 4 bases and J by 1 base, with 9 bases between them.

This chain connects TRBV19 to TRBJ2-7, with TRBD1 as a possible D gene (6 bases). Trimming took 3 bases from V and 4 from J, leaving 13 bases between them. From germline, CDR1 is LNHDA and CDR2 SQIVND (reference sequence). The CDR3 covers 14 residues. CDR3 sequence: CASSIGQGLYEQYF. The CDR3 DNA follows: TGTGCCAGTAGTATCGGTCAGGGGTTATACGAGCAGTACTTC.